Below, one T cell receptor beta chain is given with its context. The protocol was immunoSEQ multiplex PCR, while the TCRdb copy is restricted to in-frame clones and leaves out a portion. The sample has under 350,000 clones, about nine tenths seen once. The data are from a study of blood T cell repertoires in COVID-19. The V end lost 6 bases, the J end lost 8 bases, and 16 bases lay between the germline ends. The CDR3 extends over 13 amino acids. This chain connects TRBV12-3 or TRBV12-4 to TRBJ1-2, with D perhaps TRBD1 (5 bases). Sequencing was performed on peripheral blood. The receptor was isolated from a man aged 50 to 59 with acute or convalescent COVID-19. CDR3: CASSLTSGRGYTF. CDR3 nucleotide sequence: TGTGCCAGCAGCCTCACGTCAGGGCGGGGCTACACCTTC.